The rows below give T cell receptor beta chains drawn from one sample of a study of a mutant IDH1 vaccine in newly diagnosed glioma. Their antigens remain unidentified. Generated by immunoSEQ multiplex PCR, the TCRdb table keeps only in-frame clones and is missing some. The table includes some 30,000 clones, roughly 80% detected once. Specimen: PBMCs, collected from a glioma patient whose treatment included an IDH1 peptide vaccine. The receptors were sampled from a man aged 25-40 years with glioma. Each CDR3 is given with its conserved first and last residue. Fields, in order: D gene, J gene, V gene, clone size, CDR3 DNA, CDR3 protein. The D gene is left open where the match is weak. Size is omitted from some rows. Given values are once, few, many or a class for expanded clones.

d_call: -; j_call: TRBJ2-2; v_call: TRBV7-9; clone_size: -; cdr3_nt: TGTGCCAGCAGCTTAGGGGCGATTACCGGGGAGCTGTTTTTT; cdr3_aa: CASSLGAITGELFF
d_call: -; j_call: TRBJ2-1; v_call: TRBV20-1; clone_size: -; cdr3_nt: TGCAGTGCGGTTGACTCGTTTGAGCAGTTCTTC; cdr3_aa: CSAVDSFEQFF
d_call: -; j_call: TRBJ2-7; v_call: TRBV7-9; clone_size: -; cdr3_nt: TGTGCCAGCAGCTCCTTCCGGGACCCCGAGCAGTACTTC; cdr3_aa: CASSSFRDPEQYF
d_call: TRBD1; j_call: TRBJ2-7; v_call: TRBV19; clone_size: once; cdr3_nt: TGTGCCAGTAGTGTTGGACAGGGGGGCTACGAGCAGTACTTC; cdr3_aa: CASSVGQGGYEQYF
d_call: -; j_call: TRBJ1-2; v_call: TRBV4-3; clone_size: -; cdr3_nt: TGCGCCAGCAGCCAAGTTTCGGGGTATGGCTACACCTTC; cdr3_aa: CASSQVSGYGYTF
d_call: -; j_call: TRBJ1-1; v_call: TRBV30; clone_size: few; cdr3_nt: TGTGCCTGGAGTGTACGGGAAAACACTGAAGCTTTCTTT; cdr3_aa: CAWSVRENTEAFF
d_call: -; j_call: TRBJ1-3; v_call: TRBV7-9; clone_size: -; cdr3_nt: TGTGCCAGCAGCTTAGAAGGCAGGCCCTCTGGAAACACCATATATTTT; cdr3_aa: CASSLEGRPSGNTIYF
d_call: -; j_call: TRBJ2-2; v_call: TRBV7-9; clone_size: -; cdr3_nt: TGTGCCAGCAGCTTATCTGGTACAGGAGGGGACACCGGGGAGCTGTTTTTT; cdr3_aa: CASSLSGTGGDTGELFF
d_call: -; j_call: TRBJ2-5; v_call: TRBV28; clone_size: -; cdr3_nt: TGTGCCAGCAGTTCACACAGACAGGAGACCCAGTACTTC; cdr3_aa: CASSSHRQETQYF
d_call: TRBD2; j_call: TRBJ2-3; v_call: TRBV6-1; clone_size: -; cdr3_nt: TGTGCCAGCAGTGATGGGGCTAGCGGGAGGGGAGATACGCAGTATTTT; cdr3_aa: CASSDGASGRGDTQYF
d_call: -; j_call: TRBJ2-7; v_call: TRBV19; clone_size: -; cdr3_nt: TGTGCCAGTAGTAATCTCGTCGAGCAGTACTTC; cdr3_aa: CASSNLVEQYF
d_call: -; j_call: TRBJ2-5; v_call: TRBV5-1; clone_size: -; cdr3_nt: TGCGCCAGCAGCTTGTCGTCCCAAGAGACCCAGTACTTC; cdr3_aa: CASSLSSQETQYF
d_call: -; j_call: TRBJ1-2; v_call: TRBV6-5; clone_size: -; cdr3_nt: TGTGCCAGCAGTTACGGAACAATGGGGGGCTACACCTTC; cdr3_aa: CASSYGTMGGYTF
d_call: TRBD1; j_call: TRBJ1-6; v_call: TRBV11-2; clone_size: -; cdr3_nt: TGTGCCAGCAGCTCTACTCTCCGGGACAGGAATTCACCCCTCCACTTT; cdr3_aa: CASSSTLRDRNSPLHF
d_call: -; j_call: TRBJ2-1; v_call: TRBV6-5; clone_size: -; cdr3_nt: TGTGCCAGCAGTTACTCGCGGAGCCTCAATGAGCAGTTCTTC; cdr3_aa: CASSYSRSLNEQFF
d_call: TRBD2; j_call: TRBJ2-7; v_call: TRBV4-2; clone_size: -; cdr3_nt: TGTGCCAGCAGCCAAGCGTCTAGCGGGAGTAACCACGAGCAGTACTTC; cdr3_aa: CASSQASSGSNHEQYF
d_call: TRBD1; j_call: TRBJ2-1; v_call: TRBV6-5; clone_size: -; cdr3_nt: TGTGCCAGCAGACCCGACAGGGTCCGGTACAATGAGCAGTTCTTC; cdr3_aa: CASRPDRVRYNEQFF
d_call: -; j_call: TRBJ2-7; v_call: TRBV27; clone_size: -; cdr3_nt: TGTGCCAGCAGCCCAAACCTCTACGAGCAGTACTTC; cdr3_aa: CASSPNLYEQYF
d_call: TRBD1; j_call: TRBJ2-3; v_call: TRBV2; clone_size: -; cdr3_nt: TGTGCCAGCAGTAGGACAGGGGCCAGCACAGATACGCAGTATTTT; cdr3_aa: CASSRTGASTDTQYF
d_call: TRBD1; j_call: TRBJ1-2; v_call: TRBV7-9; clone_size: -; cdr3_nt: TGTGCCAGCAGTTCCCCTGCGACAGGGGGCGACTATGGCTACACCTTC; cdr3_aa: CASSSPATGGDYGYTF
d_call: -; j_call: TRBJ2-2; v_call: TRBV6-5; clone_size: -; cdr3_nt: TGTGCCAGCAGCCCGACCCCCACCGGGGAGCTGTTTTTT; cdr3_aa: CASSPTPTGELFF
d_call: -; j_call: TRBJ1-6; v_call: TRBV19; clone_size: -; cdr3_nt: TGTGCCAGTAGGGCGCCCAATTCACCCCTCCACTTT; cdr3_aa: CASRAPNSPLHF
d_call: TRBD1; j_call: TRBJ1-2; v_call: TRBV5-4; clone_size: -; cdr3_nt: TGTGCCAGCAGCTTGCCTGACAGGGGGCGGAATGGCTACACCTTC; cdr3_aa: CASSLPDRGRNGYTF
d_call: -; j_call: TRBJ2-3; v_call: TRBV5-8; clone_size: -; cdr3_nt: TGTGCCAGCAGCTCCCTTGGCGGGGACGGAGATACGCAGTATTTT; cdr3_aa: CASSSLGGDGDTQYF
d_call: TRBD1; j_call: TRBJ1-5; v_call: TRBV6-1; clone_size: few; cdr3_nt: TGTGCCAGCAGTGAAGTGGTAGGGTCAGGGGGCAGGTTGCAGCCCCAGCATTTT; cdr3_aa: CASSEVVGSGGRLQPQHF
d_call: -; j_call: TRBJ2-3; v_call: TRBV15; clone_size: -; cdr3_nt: TGTGCCACCAGCAGAGAGCTTACGGGGGCCCCCACAGATACGCAGTATTTT; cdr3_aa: CATSRELTGAPTDTQYF
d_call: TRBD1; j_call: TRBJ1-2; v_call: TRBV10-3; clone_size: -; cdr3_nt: TGTGCCATCAGCGTAGGGACAGGGGGCGGCTACACCTTC; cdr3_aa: CAISVGTGGGYTF
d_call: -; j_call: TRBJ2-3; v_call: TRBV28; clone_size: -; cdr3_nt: TGTGCCAGCATTGAACAGAACTCAGATACGCAGTATTTT; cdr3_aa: CASIEQNSDTQYF
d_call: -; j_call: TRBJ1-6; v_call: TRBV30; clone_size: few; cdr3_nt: TGTGCCTGGACCCTAGGCTTTAGGGGACCCCTCCACTTT; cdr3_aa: CAWTLGFRGPLHF
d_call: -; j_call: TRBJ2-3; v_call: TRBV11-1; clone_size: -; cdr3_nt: TGTGCCAGCAGCTTATCCCAGGGATACACAGATACGCAGTATTTT; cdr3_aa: CASSLSQGYTDTQYF
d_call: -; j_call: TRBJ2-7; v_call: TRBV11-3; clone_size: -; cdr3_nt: TGTGCCAGCAGCTTTACAGGGGGGGACGAGCAGTACTTC; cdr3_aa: CASSFTGGDEQYF
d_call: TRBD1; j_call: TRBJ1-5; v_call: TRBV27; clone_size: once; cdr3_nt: TGTGCCAGCAGTTTATTCTCAGGGACAGACGGTCAGCCCCAGCATTTT; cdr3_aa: CASSLFSGTDGQPQHF
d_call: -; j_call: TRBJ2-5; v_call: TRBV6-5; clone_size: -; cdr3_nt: TGTGCCAGCAGTTACTCCGACAGCCTCGGGACCCAGTACTTC; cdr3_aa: CASSYSDSLGTQYF
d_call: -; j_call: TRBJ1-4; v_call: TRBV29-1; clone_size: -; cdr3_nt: TGCAGCGTTGTGAGCCAGACAGAAAAACTGTTTTTT; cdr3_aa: CSVVSQTEKLFF
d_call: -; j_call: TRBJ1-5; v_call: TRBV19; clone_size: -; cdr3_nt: TGTGCCAGTAGCATCGAAAAACGGAGCAATCAGCCCCAGCATTTT; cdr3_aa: CASSIEKRSNQPQHF
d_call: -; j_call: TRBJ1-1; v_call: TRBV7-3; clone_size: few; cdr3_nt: TGTGCCAGCAGCTTAGAGGGCAGATCAGAAGCTTTCTTT; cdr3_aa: CASSLEGRSEAFF
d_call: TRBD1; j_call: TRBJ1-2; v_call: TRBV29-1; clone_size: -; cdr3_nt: TGCAGCGTCTCTCCAGGGGGCAGCTATGGCTACACCTTC; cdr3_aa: CSVSPGGSYGYTF
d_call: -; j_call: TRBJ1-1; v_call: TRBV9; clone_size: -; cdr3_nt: TGTGCCAGCAGCGTAGCTCGGTCCTGGGGAACTGAAGCTTTCTTT; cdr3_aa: CASSVARSWGTEAFF
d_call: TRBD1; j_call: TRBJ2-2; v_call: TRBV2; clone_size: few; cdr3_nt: TGTGCCAGCAGTGGGACAGGACGCACCGGGGAGCTGTTTTTT; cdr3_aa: CASSGTGRTGELFF
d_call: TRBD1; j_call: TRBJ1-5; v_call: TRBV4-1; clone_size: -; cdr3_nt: TGCGCCAGCAGCCAAGCGACAGGGGGCGGGAATCAGCCCCAGCATTTT; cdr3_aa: CASSQATGGGNQPQHF
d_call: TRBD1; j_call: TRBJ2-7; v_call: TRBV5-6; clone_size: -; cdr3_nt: TGTGCCAGCAGCTTGGTAGGTGGGACAGGGACATACGAGCAGTACTTC; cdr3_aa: CASSLVGGTGTYEQYF
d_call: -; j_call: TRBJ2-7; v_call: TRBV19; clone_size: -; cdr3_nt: TGTGCCAGCGGCGGGACAGACTACGAGCAGTACTTC; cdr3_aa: CASGGTDYEQYF
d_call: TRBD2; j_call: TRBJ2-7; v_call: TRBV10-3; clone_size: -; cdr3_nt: TGTGCCATCAGGACTAGCGGGGGCTCCTACGAGCAGTACTTC; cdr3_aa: CAIRTSGGSYEQYF
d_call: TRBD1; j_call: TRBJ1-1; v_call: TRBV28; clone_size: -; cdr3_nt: TGTGCCAGCAGTTTAACAGGGGAGAACACTGAAGCTTTCTTT; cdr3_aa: CASSLTGENTEAFF
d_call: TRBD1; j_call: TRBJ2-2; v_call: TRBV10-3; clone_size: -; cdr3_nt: TGTGCCATCAGAGGACAGGCCGAGAACACCGGGGAGCTGTTTTTT; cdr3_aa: CAIRGQAENTGELFF
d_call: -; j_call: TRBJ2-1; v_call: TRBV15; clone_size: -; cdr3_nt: TGTGCCACCAGCACCCGGGCAGGAAGGAATGAGCAGTTCTTC; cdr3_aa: CATSTRAGRNEQFF
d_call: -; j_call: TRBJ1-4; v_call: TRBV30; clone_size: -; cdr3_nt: TGTGCCTGGAGTCGGCCAACTAATGAAAAACTGTTTTTT; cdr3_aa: CAWSRPTNEKLFF
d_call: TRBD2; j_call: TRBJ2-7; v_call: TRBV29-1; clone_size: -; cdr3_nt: TGCAGCGTTGAAGGACTAGCGGGACTCCCCTACGAGCAGTACTTC; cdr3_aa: CSVEGLAGLPYEQYF
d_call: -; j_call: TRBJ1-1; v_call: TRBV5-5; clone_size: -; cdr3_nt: TGTGCCAGCAGCTTTCAAGGGAACACTGAAGCTTTCTTT; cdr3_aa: CASSFQGNTEAFF
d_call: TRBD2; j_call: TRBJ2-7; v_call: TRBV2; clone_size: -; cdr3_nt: TGTGCCAGCAGTCTCCCTCGGACTAGCGGGAGTTACGAGCAGTACTTC; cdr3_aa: CASSLPRTSGSYEQYF
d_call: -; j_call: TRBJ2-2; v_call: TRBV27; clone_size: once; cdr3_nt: TGTGCCAGCAGCGAATACGGCGGGGAGCTGTTTTTT; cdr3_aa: CASSEYGGELFF
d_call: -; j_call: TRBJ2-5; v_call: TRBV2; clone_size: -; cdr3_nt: TGTGCCAGCAGTTTTGACCGTAGCCAAGAGACCCAGTACTTC; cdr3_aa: CASSFDRSQETQYF
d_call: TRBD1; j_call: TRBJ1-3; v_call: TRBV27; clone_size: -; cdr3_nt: TGTGCCAGCAGTTCCGGGACAGGCTCTGGAAACACCATATATTTT; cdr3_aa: CASSSGTGSGNTIYF
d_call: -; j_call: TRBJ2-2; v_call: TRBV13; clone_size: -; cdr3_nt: TGTGCCAGCAGCGATGGGCCGCGTAGGAACACCGGGGAGCTGTTTTTT; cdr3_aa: CASSDGPRRNTGELFF
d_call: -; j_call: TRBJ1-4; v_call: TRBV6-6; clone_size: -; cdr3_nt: TGTGCCAGCAGTTTTGACATGGTTTTAGGAAAACTGTTTTTT; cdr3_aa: CASSFDMVLGKLFF
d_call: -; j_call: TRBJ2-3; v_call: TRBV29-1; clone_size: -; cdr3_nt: TGCAGCGTTGAGGGGGCGGACCCAAGCACAGATACGCAGTATTTT; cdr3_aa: CSVEGADPSTDTQYF
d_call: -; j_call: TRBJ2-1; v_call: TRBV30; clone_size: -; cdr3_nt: TGTGCCGGAGGGGGCTTAGCTTACAATGAGCAGTTCTTC; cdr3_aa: CAGGGLAYNEQFF
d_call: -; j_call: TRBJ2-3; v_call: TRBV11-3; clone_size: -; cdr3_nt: TGTGCCAGCAGCCTGGGCCCTAGCTCAGATACGCAGTATTTT; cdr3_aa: CASSLGPSSDTQYF
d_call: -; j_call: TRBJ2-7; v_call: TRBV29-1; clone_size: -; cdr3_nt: TGCAGCGTTGTGGGGGAGGCGAACGAGCAGTACTTC; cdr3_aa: CSVVGEANEQYF